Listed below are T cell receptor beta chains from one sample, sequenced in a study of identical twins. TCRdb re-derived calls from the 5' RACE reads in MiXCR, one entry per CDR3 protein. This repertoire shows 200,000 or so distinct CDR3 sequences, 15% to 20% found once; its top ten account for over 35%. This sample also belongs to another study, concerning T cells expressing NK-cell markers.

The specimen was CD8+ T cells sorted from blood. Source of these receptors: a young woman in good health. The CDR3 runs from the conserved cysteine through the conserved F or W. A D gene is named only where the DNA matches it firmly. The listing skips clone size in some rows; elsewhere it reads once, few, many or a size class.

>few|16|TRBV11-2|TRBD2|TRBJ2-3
CASSLVLAGVTDTQYF
TGTGCCAGCAGCCTCGTCCTAGCGGGAGTCACAGATACGCAGTATTTT
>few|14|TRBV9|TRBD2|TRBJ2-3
CASSASGGADTQYF
TGTGCCAGCAGCGCTAGCGGGGGGGCGGATACGCAGTATTTT
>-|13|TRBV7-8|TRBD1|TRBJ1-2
CASTDRALYGYTF
TGTGCCAGCACCGACAGGGCTCTCTATGGCTACACCTTC
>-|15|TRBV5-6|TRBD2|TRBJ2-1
CASSPMAGGPNEQFF
TGTGCCAGCAGCCCGATGGCGGGGGGGCCAAATGAGCAGTTCTTC
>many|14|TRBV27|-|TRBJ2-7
CASSLGGGHYEQYF
TGTGCCAGCAGTTTGGGGGGCGGCCATTACGAGCAGTACTTC
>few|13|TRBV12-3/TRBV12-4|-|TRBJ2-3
CASSLGLVDTQYF
TGTGCCAGCAGTTTAGGGCTAGTTGATACGCAGTATTTT
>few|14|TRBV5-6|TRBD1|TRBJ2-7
CASREYRGKNEQYF
TGTGCCAGCAGGGAATACAGGGGGAAGAACGAGCAGTACTTC
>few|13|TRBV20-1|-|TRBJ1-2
CSAPTTSRDGYTF
TGCAGTGCTCCGACGACCTCCCGGGATGGCTACACCTTC
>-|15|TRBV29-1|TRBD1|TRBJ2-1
CSVVSRDRVTDEQFF
TGCAGCGTTGTTTCCCGGGACAGGGTGACCGATGAGCAGTTCTTC
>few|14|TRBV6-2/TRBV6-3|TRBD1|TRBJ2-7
CASSSAGQGYEQYF
TGTGCCAGCAGTTCCGCGGGACAGGGGTACGAGCAGTACTTC
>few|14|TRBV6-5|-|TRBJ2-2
CASSSFPNTGELFF
TGTGCCAGCAGTTCGTTTCCGAACACCGGGGAGCTGTTTTTT
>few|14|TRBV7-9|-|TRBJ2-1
CASSGVDSYNEQFF
TGTGCCAGCAGCGGGGTCGACTCCTACAATGAGCAGTTCTTC
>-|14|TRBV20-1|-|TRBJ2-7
CSVAVYENSYEQYF
TGCAGTGTGGCGGTGTACGAAAACTCCTACGAGCAGTACTTC
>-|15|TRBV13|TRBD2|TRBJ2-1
CASSPRREVFNEQFF
TGTGCCAGCAGCCCCCGCCGGGAGGTTTTCAATGAGCAGTTCTTC
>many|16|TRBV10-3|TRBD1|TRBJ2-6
CATVDRSYSGANVLTF
TGTGCCACCGTGGACAGGTCCTACTCTGGGGCCAACGTCCTGACTTTC
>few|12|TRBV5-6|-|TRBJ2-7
CASSLAGTEQYF
TGTGCCAGCAGCTTGGCGGGGACCGAGCAGTACTTC
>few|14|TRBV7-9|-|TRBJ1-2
CASSLDGQLYGYTF
TGTGCCAGCAGCCTTGACGGACAGCTCTATGGCTACACCTTC
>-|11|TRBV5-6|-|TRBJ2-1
CASSGDNEQFF
TGTGCCAGCAGCGGGGACAATGAGCAGTTCTTC
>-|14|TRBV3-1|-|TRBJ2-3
CASSQVESMDTQYF
TGTGCCAGCAGCCAAGTAGAATCAATGGATACGCAGTATTTT
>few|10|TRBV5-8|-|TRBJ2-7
CASSYSEQYF
TGTGCCAGCAGCTACAGCGAGCAGTACTTC
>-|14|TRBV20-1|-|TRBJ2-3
CSARSGSSTDTQYF
TGCAGTGCTAGGTCCGGGTCTAGCACAGATACGCAGTATTTT
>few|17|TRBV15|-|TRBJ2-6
CATSRDGLTSGANVLTF
TGTGCCACCAGCAGAGACGGACTGACCTCTGGGGCCAACGTCCTGACTTTC
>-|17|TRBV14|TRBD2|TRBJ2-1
CASSQDLGTRTDNEQFF
TGTGCCAGCAGCCAAGATCTAGGGACTAGAACAGACAATGAGCAGTTCTTC
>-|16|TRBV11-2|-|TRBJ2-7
CASSLEAAELPYEQYF
TGTGCCAGCAGCTTAGAAGCGGCAGAGCTTCCCTACGAGCAGTACTTC
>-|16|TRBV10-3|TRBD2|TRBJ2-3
CAISLTSGESTDTQYF
TGTGCCATCAGCCTGACTAGCGGGGAAAGCACAGATACGCAGTATTTT
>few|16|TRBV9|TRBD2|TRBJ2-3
CASSGSGTSVTDTQYF
TGTGCCAGCAGCGGGTCCGGGACTAGCGTCACAGATACGCAGTATTTT
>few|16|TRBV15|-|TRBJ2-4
CATSRDLAGTGNIQYF
TGTGCCACCAGCAGAGATCTGGCGGGAACGGGGAACATTCAGTACTTC
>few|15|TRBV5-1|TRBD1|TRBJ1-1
CASSTTGGVNTEAFF
TGCGCCAGCAGCACGACAGGGGGAGTGAACACTGAAGCTTTCTTT
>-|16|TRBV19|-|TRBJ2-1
CASSIDRSSSYNEQFF
TGTGCCAGTAGTATAGATCGGTCAAGCTCCTACAATGAGCAGTTCTTC
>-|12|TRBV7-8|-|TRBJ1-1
CASSLVVPEVFF
TGTGCCAGCAGCTTAGTTGTTCCTGAAGTTTTCTTT
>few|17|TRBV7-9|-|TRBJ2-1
CASSDPSLGGVYNEQFF
TGTGCCAGCAGTGACCCGTCATTGGGCGGGGTTTACAATGAGCAGTTCTTC
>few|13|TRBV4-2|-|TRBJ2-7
CASSQDIVDPGDF
TGTGCCAGCAGCCAAGATATAGTGGACCCGGGGGACTTC
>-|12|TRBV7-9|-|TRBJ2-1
CASSLVRVEQFF
TGTGCCAGCAGCTTAGTACGCGTTGAGCAGTTCTTC
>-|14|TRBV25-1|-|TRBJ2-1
CASSDYLGGNEQFF
TGTGCCAGCAGTGATTACCTTGGGGGTAATGAGCAGTTCTTC
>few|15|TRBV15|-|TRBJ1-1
CATSSNREVRTEAFF
TGTGCCACCAGCAGTAACAGGGAGGTGAGGACTGAAGCTTTCTTT
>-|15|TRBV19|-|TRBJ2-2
CASSAPLRMTGELFF
TGTGCCAGTTCGGCCCCACTGAGGATGACCGGGGAGCTGTTTTTT
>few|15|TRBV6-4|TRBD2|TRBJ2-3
CASSRLAGVVDTQYF
TGTGCCAGCAGCCGACTAGCGGGAGTGGTAGATACGCAGTATTTT
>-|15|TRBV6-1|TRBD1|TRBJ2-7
CASSSPGQSIYEQYF
TGTGCCAGCAGCTCACCGGGACAGAGCATCTACGAGCAGTACTTC
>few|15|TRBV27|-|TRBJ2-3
CASSLETGTSDTQYF
TGTGCCAGCAGTTTAGAAACGGGGACCTCAGATACGCAGTATTTT
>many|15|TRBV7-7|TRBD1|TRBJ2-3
CASSLTGGAVDTQYF
TGTGCTAGCAGCTTAACAGGGGGCGCGGTAGATACGCAGTATTTT